The 25 T cell receptor beta chains below were found in one sample sequenced in a study of T-cell reconstitution after alpha-beta-depleted transplantation in children. Preparing the TCRbeta library involved the use of unique molecular identifiers. Via MiXCR, TCRdb re-called the PCR reads, giving one row per CDR3 protein. The sample has more than 400,000 distinct CDR3 sequences, roughly 11% seen once; the top ten hold approximately 14%. Sequenced here: PBMCs, mostly from graft donor cells, sampled 180 days after TCRalphabeta/CD19-depleted stem cell transplant. The source is a female patient aged 2-10 years who had a stem cell transplant for aplastic anemia, so the T cells may come from the graft donor.

This clonotype was seen a few times. The CDR3 loop reads CASSPNDRGRWVRDTQYF. In DNA form, the CDR3 reads TGTGCCAGCTCACCCAACGACAGGGGGCGCTGGGTAAGAGATACGCAGTATTTT. This sequence joins TRBV18 and TRBJ2-3; 10 bases fit TRBD1. V shed 3 bases and J 5 bases; nucleotides not matched to a gene: 14. Germline V lookup: CDR1 KGHSH, CDR2 LQKENI. This CDR3 has 18 residues. The entire variable domain, with the rest obtained from reference TRBV18 and TRBJ2-3, is as follows: NAGVMQNPRHLVRRRGQEARLRCSPMKGHSHVYWYRQLPEEGLKFMVYLQKENIIDESGMPKERFSAEFPKEGPSILRIQQVVRGDSAAYFCASSPNDRGRWVRDTQYFGPGTRLTVL.

The chain is built from TRBV30 and TRBJ1-3, with D unclear. The CDR3 extends over 14 amino acids. Germline V gives CDR1 GTSNPN, CDR2 SVGIG (reference sequence). V gave up 2 bases and J gave up 0 bases, with 8 bases separating them. The CDR3 sequence is CAWSFGSSGNTIYF. In DNA form, the CDR3 reads TGTGCCTGGAGTTTTGGAAGCTCTGGAAACACCATATATTTT. The whole variable domain, filled in from reference TRBV30 and TRBJ1-3, reads SQTIHQWPATLVQPVGSPLSLECTVEGTSNPNLYWYRQAAGRGLQLLFYSVGIGQISSEVPQNLSASRPQDRQFILSSKKLLLSDSGFYLCAWSFGSSGNTIYFGEGSWLTVV.

CDR3 bases: TGCGCCAGCAGCCACGGACTAGCGGGCGGCCGATACGAGCAGTACGTC. Encoded protein: CASSHGLAGGRYEQYV. V and J are TRBV4-1 and TRBJ2-7, with 11 bases identical to TRBD2. V shed 3 bases and J 4 bases; nucleotides not matched to a gene: 8. CDR3 length: 16 residues. Germline values: CDR1 MGHRA, CDR2 YSYEKL.

The chain couples TRBV3-1 to TRBJ2-7; 11 nucleotides line up with TRBD2. The CDR3 totals 17 residues. Germline CDR1 and CDR2: LGHDT and YNNKEL (reference sequence). The ends lost 4 bases at V and 3 bases at J; junction bases unmatched: 11. In DNA, the CDR3 is TGTGCCAGCAGCCGGGTACTAGCGGGAGAACCATTCTACGAGCAGTACTTC. Its translation is CASSRVLAGEPFYEQYF.

The chain employs TRBV18 and TRBJ1-5; D gene uncertain. Germline CDR1 is KGHSH and CDR2 is LQKENI. This CDR3 spans 16 amino acids. Trimming removed 3 bases at V and 1 base at J, with 13 bases between. CDR3 loop: CASSPFPGSSNQPQHF. CDR3 nucleotides: TGTGCCAGCTCACCTTTCCCAGGCAGCAGCAATCAGCCCCAGCATTTT. The variable domain in full, with the rest retrieved from reference TRBV18 and TRBJ1-5, is NAGVMQNPRHLVRRRGQEARLRCSPMKGHSHVYWYRQLPEEGLKFMVYLQKENIIDESGMPKERFSAEFPKEGPSILRIQQVVRGDSAAYFCASSPFPGSSNQPQHFGDGTRLSIL.

The rearrangement uses TRBV11-2 and TRBJ2-3; 11 nucleotides align to TRBD2. The junction had 8 bases not matched to a gene; V was cut back by 3 bases and J by 0 bases. The germline CDR1 and CDR2 sequences are SGHAT and FQNNGV. The CDR3 spans 18 residues. Here the CDR3 DNA reads TGTGCCAGCAGCTTGACACCACTAGCGGGGGTTAGCACAGATACGCAGTATTTT. Translating gives CASSLTPLAGVSTDTQYF.

This clonotype was seen a handful of times. V and J are TRBV6-1 and TRBJ2-5; 7 bases align to TRBD2. With 4 bases clipped from V and 4 bases from J, the junction kept 9 bases outside the gene matches. The CDR3 runs to 15 residues. Germline CDR1 is MNHNS and CDR2 is SASEGT. Written as DNA, the CDR3 is TGTGCCAGCAGTGGGCGAGGAGCGGGAACAGAGACCCAGTACTTC. Its protein is CASSGRGAGTETQYF.

This clonotype was picked up a small number of times. This rearrangement joins TRBV28 to TRBJ2-3; TRBD1 aligns across 7 bases. Germline V gene lookup returns CDR1 MDHEN and CDR2 SYDVKM. This CDR3 spans 13 amino acids. The trim removed 6 bases at V and 2 bases at J, leaving 2 bases unmatched. The CDR3 spells CASRGQPTDTQYF. In nucleotides, the CDR3 is TGTGCCAGCAGGGGACAGCCCACAGATACGCAGTATTTT. Supplemented by reference TRBV28 and TRBJ2-3, the full variable domain reads DVKVTQSSRYLVKRTGEKVFLECVQDMDHENMFWYRQDPGLGLRLIYFSYDVKMKEKGDIPEGYSVSREKKERFSLILESASTNQTSMYLCASRGQPTDTQYFGPGTRLTVL.

This clonotype was seen ten or more times. This sequence joins TRBV25-1 and TRBJ1-1; 7 bases map to TRBD1. Germline values: CDR1 MGHDK, CDR2 SYGVNS. This CDR3 comprises 15 residues. V gave up 3 bases and J gave up 6 bases; unmatched junction bases: 10. The CDR3 loop reads CASSERWDRGAEAFF. Here the CDR3 DNA reads TGTGCCAGCAGTGAGAGGTGGGACAGAGGAGCTGAAGCTTTCTTT.

V gene TRBV5-4 combines with J gene TRBJ2-1; D gene ambiguous. The V gene's germline CDR1 is SGHNT and CDR2 YYREEE (reference sequence). This CDR3 spans 13 amino acids. Trimming took 2 bases from V and 8 from J, leaving 11 bases between them. The DNA for the CDR3 is TGTGCCAGCAGCTTAACCACAGATGATGAGCAGTTCTTC. This gives the protein CASSLTTDDEQFF.

As regards this clonotype: This may be a read error, as it is one base from a much larger clone. The chain has TRBV6-1 and TRBJ1-4; no firm D call. This CDR3 is built from 15 residues. CDR1 and CDR2 (germline): MNHNS, SASEGT. CDR3 sequence reads: CASRTRRTEHEKLYF. The CDR3 region has the DNA TGTGCCAGCAGAACAAGGCGGACGGAACACGAAAAACTGTATTTT.

The genes are TRBV27 and TRBJ2-7; 8 nucleotides agree with TRBD1. The CDR3 length is 15 residues. Per the germline V gene, CDR1 is MNHEY and CDR2 is SMNVEV (reference sequence). V lost 6 bases, J lost 0 bases, and 7 bases stayed unmatched. In DNA form, the CDR3 reads TGTGCCAGCAGACCGGGGACAGGACTCTCCTACGAGCAGTACGTC. It translates to CASRPGTGLSYEQYV.

This chain joins TRBV4-3 and TRBJ2-1; D is ambiguous. Germline CDR1 reads LGHNA; CDR2 reads YSLEER. V lost 0 bases and J lost 6, with 6 bases in between. This CDR3 region has 13 residues. CDR3 residues: CASSQELSNEQFF. The CDR3 nucleotides are TGCGCCAGCAGCCAAGAATTAAGCAATGAGCAGTTCTTC.

The chain has TRBV12-3 or TRBV12-4 and TRBJ1-4; D is ambiguous. V gave up 5 bases and J gave up 8 bases, with 12 bases separating them. This CDR3 is built from 13 residues. CDR3 residues: CASSPREAEKLFF. DNA of the CDR3: TGTGCCAGCAGTCCTCGGGAGGCGGAAAAACTGTTTTTT.

The chain recombines TRBV28 with TRBJ1-2; D uncertain. This CDR3 is 17 amino acids long. Germline V CDR1 and CDR2: MDHEN, SYDVKM. The V and J ends lost 7 bases and 8 bases respectively, with 29 bases between them. The CDR3 DNA follows: TGTGCCAGCACCTCTATACACAGTCAGCTGGGGTCGGAGGGCTACACCTTC. It codes for CASTSIHSQLGSEGYTF.

In its sample, this clonotype was seen a few times. The chain recombines TRBV29-1 with TRBJ1-1; D unclear. The germline CDR1 and CDR2 sequences are SQVTM and ANQGSEA. V was trimmed by 4 bases and J by 5 bases, leaving 5 bases between them. The CDR3 length is 10 residues. In DNA form, the CDR3 reads TGCAGCGTTGTCGTAACTGAAGCTTTCTTT. Its protein is CSVVVTEAFF.

This clonotype appeared many times. This rearrangement joins TRBV9 to TRBJ2-1, with D possibly TRBD2 on 6 matching bases. Trimming took off 3 bases at V and 2 bases at J, with 15 bases between the two ends. The CDR3 has 16 amino acids. Per the germline V gene, CDR1 is SGDLS and CDR2 is YYNGEE. This CDR3 is CASSAESGWPYNEQFF. Written as DNA, the CDR3 is TGTGCCAGCAGCGCGGAAAGCGGGTGGCCCTACAATGAGCAGTTCTTC.

This clonotype showed up just a few times. V gene TRBV12-3 or TRBV12-4 combines with J gene TRBJ1-2; D is unclear. V lost 6 bases, J lost 6 bases, and 20 bases lay in between. The CDR3 loop spans 15 amino acids. The CDR3 is CASSPREAAGNGYTF. CDR3 DNA: TGTGCCAGCAGCCCCAGAGAGGCCGCCGGGAATGGCTACACCTTC.

This clonotype was counted a few times. The V and J genes are TRBV4-1 and TRBJ2-7; D is uncertain. Germline V gene sequence: CDR1 MGHRA, CDR2 YSYEKL. V lost 0 bases, J lost 0 bases, and 6 bases lay in between. This CDR3 spans 14 amino acids. The CDR3 loop reads CASSQDRNSYEQYV. The DNA for the CDR3 is TGCGCCAGCAGCCAAGATCGTAACTCCTACGAGCAGTACGTC.

The sample holds many counts of this clonotype. The chain carries TRBV11-1 and TRBJ2-7, with D possibly being TRBD1 (5 bases). Germline CDR1 SGHAT, CDR2 FQDESV (reference sequence). This CDR3 has 18 amino acids. With 0 bases removed from V and 0 bases from J, the gap between germline ends came to 18 bases. The CDR3 loop reads CASSLAGWAGPFSYEQYV. CDR3 coding DNA: TGTGCCAGCAGCTTAGCGGGCTGGGCAGGGCCCTTCTCCTACGAGCAGTACGTC.

This clonotype was seen more than once but under ten times. The V and J genes are TRBV7-3 and TRBJ2-1, with D possibly being TRBD2 (6 bases). The CDR3 has 18 amino acids. The germline V gene encodes CDR1 SGHTA and CDR2 FQGTGA. The ends were cut back, 5 bases at V and 5 bases at J, with 25 bases in the middle. The CDR3 loop reads CASSPLNGAGLSDNEQFF. DNA for the CDR3: TGTGCCAGCAGCCCTCTGAATGGGGCGGGATTGTCGGACAATGAGCAGTTCTTC.

The chain recombines TRBV6-2 or TRBV6-3 with TRBJ1-5; maybe TRBD1 (5 bases). V lost 8 bases, J lost 1 base, and 18 bases lay in between. The CDR3 spans 16 residues. The germline V gene encodes CDR1 MNHEY and CDR2 SVGEGT. CDR3 loop: CASSRDRLYSNQPQHF. CDR3 DNA sequence: TGTGCCAGCTCCAGGGATAGACTTTACAGCAATCAGCCCCAGCATTTT.

A few counts support this clonotype. The chain joins TRBV18 to TRBJ1-6, with D perhaps matching TRBD1 (6 bases). V was clipped by 2 bases and J by 5 bases, with 13 bases between them. This CDR3 region has 16 residues. Germline-derived CDR1 and CDR2 are KGHSH and LQKENI. CDR3 in amino acids: CASSPSLRQDNSPLHF. The DNA of the CDR3 is TGTGCCAGCTCACCATCTCTGAGACAGGATAATTCACCCCTCCACTTT.

The rearrangement joins TRBV6-2 or TRBV6-3 to TRBJ2-1; the match to TRBD2 covers 11 bases. The CDR3 has 15 residues. The ends lost 0 bases at V and 6 bases at J; junction bases unmatched: 1. Germline V gives CDR1 MNHEY, CDR2 SVGEGT. CDR3 sequence (DNA): TGTGCCAGCAGTTACTCGACTAGCGGGGTCAATGAGCAGTTCTTC. The encoded protein is CASSYSTSGVNEQFF.

The sample holds a few counts of this clonotype. The rearrangement uses TRBV29-1 and TRBJ2-1; 7 bases are a match to TRBD2. The CDR3 is 14 amino acids. Losses at the gene ends were 7 bases for V and 5 bases for J; bases not matched to a gene: 11. Germline V gene data show CDR1 as SQVTM and CDR2 as ANQGSEA. The CDR3 nucleotides are TGCAGCGGGACGGGCACTAGCGTCCACAATGAGCAGTTCTTC. Its protein is CSGTGTSVHNEQFF.